These 18 T cell receptor beta chains were sequenced from one sample in a study of control samples from healthy donors and cancer patients. Measured with immunoSEQ multiplex PCR; TCRdb has only the in-frame clones, and not every one. The table records roughly 69,000 clones, 70% to 90% of them present only once. The specimen sequenced was PBMCs. These receptors were obtained from a woman in her forties or fifties with head and neck cancer.

The chain carries TRBV28 and TRBJ1-2; possibly TRBD1 for D (5 bases). The germline CDR1 and CDR2 sequences are MDHEN and SYDVKM. Trimming stripped 4 bases from V and 3 bases from J, with 12 bases between. The CDR3 is made up of 14 amino acids. The CDR3 nucleotides read TGTGCCAGCAGTTCTGGACAACTATACTATGGCTACACCTTC. Encoded protein: CASSSGQLYYGYTF.

This chain joins TRBV6-1 and TRBJ1-2, with D unclear. Trimming cost V 2 bases and J 4 bases, with 14 bases left between them. Germline loops: CDR1 MNHNS, CDR2 SASEGT. The CDR3 totals 15 residues. CDR3 amino acids: CASSEQSLKGYGYTF. Here the CDR3 DNA reads TGTGCCAGCAGTGAACAGTCACTGAAGGGCTATGGCTACACCTTC.

The rearrangement links TRBV2 to TRBJ1-3; tentative D call: TRBD1 (5 bases). The V end was cut by 7 bases, the J end by 0 bases, with 10 bases between. Looked up from germline, CDR1 is SNHLY and CDR2 is FYNNEI. The CDR3 length is 14 residues. CDR3 coding DNA: TGTGCCAGCACCGAGGGGCACTCTGGAAACACCATATATTTT. It codes for CASTEGHSGNTIYF.

There are a few counts of this clone. Other DNA sequences from this sample encode an identical CDR3 as well. This chain connects TRBV20-1 to TRBJ2-3; D call uncertain. CDR1 DFQATT and CDR2 SNEGSKA come from the germline V gene (reference sequence). The V gene lost 1 base and the J gene lost 4 bases, with 3 bases spanning the gap. The CDR3 length is 11 residues. The CDR3 bases are TGCAGTGCTAGAGGATCAGATACGCAGTATTTT. This codes for CSARGSDTQYF.

The gene calls are TRBV30 and TRBJ1-4; the D gene is possibly TRBD1 (5 bases). V was trimmed by 2 bases and J by 4 bases, leaving 14 bases between them. The germline CDR1 and CDR2 sequences are GTSNPN and SVGIG (reference sequence). CDR3 length: 15 amino acids. The CDR3, as DNA: TGTGCCTGGAGTTCGACCGACAGCCGTAATGAAAAACTGTTTTTT. Amino acids: CAWSSTDSRNEKLFF.

In DNA form, the CDR3 reads TGCGCCAGCAGGTCAGGGTGGGACACTGAAGCTTTCTTT. This codes for CASRSGWDTEAFF. The chain combines TRBV10-1 with TRBJ1-1, with a tentative D call TRBD1 (5 bases). This CDR3 has 13 amino acids. Trimming left V 6 bases short and J 3 bases short, with 11 bases between. Germline loops: CDR1 WNHNN, CDR2 SYGVQD (reference sequence).

The chain links TRBV7-3 to TRBJ2-3, with TRBD1 matching over 9 bases. Germline V CDR1 and CDR2: SGHTA, FQGTGA. CDR3 length: 16 residues. V lost 5 bases to trimming and J lost 2 bases; unmatched junction nucleotides: 8. Here the CDR3 DNA reads TGTGCCAGCAGCATAGGACAGGGGATCTACACAGATACGCAGTATTTT. Its protein is CASSIGQGIYTDTQYF.

The rearrangement joins TRBV11-3 to TRBJ2-7; unclear D gene. The germline V and J ends were trimmed by 3 bases and 1 base, with 7 bases remaining between them. CDR1 SGHNT and CDR2 YENEEA come from the germline V gene. There are 13 residues in the CDR3. This CDR3 reads CASSLNPSYEQYF. The DNA for the CDR3 is TGTGCCAGCAGCTTGAACCCATCCTACGAGCAGTACTTC. Looking up the rest from reference TRBV11-3 and TRBJ2-7 gives the full variable domain: EAGVVQSPRYKIIEKKQPVAFWCNPISGHNTLYWYLQNLGQGPELLIRYENEEAVDDSQLPKDRFSAERLKGVDSTLKIQPAELGDSAVYLCASSLNPSYEQYFGPGTRLTVT.

The V call is TRBV9, the J call TRBJ2-7; either TRBD1 or TRBD2 may fit D (5 bases each). V was pared by 4 bases and J by 9 bases, with 17 bases between. Germline CDR1 is SGDLS and CDR2 is YYNGEE. This CDR3 has 13 residues. CDR3 in DNA: TGTGCCAGCAGCCTGGGGACCGCCGGCGGGCAGTACTTC. Translated, it gives CASSLGTAGGQYF.

V and J are TRBV15 and TRBJ2-2; D gene uncertain. This CDR3 contains 15 residues. Germline values: CDR1 LNHNV, CDR2 YYDKDF (reference sequence). V was trimmed by 1 base and J by 2 bases, leaving 8 bases between them. The CDR3 nucleotides read TGTGCCACCAGCAGAGGGGCCTACAACACCGGGGAGCTGTTTTTT. Translating it yields CATSRGAYNTGELFF.

The chain employs TRBV9 and TRBJ2-3; D possibly uses TRBD1 or TRBD2 (5 bases each). V shed 0 bases and J shed 2 bases, with 13 bases lying between them. The CDR3 spans 16 residues. Looked up from germline, CDR1 is SGDLS and CDR2 is YYNGEE. CDR3 in amino acids: CASSVEGELNTDTQYF. In DNA, the CDR3 is TGTGCCAGCAGCGTAGAAGGGGAGCTAAACACAGATACGCAGTATTTT.

The V call is TRBV3-1 (or the pseudogene TRBV3-2), the J call TRBJ1-2; D gene ambiguous. The germline V and J ends were trimmed by 1 base and 4 bases, with 7 bases remaining between them. The V gene's germline CDR1 is LGHDT and CDR2 YNNKEL (reference sequence). The CDR3 is 13 amino acids. CDR3 DNA: TGTGCCAGCAGCCAAGGGTGGGGCTATGGCTACACCTTC. Its translation is CASSQGWGYGYTF.

The V gene is TRBV30, the J gene TRBJ1-6; D perhaps matches TRBD1 (5 bases). CDR1 is GTSNPN and CDR2 is SVGIG in the germline V gene (reference sequence). The CDR3 is 15 residues long. Between the trimmed V and J ends, which lost 0 bases and 15 bases, there was a span of 21 bases. The CDR3 bases are TGTGCCTGGAGTGTATTTGGGGCCATGTCTAGGCTCCTCCACTTT. It codes for CAWSVFGAMSRLLHF. The whole variable domain, remainder taken from reference TRBV30 and TRBJ1-6, is SQTIHQWPATLVQPVGSPLSLECTVEGTSNPNLYWYRQAAGRGLQLLFYSVGIGQISSEVPQNLSASRPQDRQFILSSKKLLLSDSGFYLCAWSVFGAMSRLLHFGNGTRLTVT.

CDR3 loop: CASRRGAGQPQHF. The CDR3, as DNA: TGTGCCAGCAGACGGGGCGCCGGTCAGCCCCAGCATTTT. V and J are TRBV28 and TRBJ1-5, with D possibly being TRBD1 (5 bases). CDR3 size: 13 residues. Germline values: CDR1 MDHEN, CDR2 SYDVKM. The V and J ends lost 6 bases and 6 bases respectively, with 12 bases between them.

J is TRBJ1-4 and V is TRBV7-9; D is perhaps TRBD1 (5 bases). V was clipped by 5 bases and J by 7 bases, with 11 bases between them. The CDR3 extends over 13 amino acids. Germline-derived CDR1 and CDR2 are SEHNR and FQNEAQ (reference sequence). DNA for the CDR3: TGTGCCAGCAGCGAGGGGTCGGGTGAAAAACTGTTTTTT. As protein: CASSEGSGEKLFF.

This chain joins TRBV18 and TRBJ1-4; 9 bases agree with TRBD1. Losses at the gene ends were 4 bases for V and 8 bases for J; bases not matched to a gene: 14. This CDR3 contains 17 residues. Germline assignment: CDR1 KGHSH and CDR2 LQKENI. The CDR3 loop reads CASSLRDREVRGEKLFF. CDR3 in DNA: TGTGCCAGCTCACTCCGGGACAGGGAAGTCCGGGGCGAAAAACTGTTTTTT. Variable domain in full (rest from reference TRBV18 and TRBJ1-4): NAGVMQNPRHLVRRRGQEARLRCSPMKGHSHVYWYRQLPEEGLKFMVYLQKENIIDESGMPKERFSAEFPKEGPSILRIQQVVRGDSAAYFCASSLRDREVRGEKLFFGSGTQLSVL.

The chain employs TRBV28 and TRBJ2-1; TRBD2 aligns across 9 bases. Trimming removed 4 bases from V and 5 bases from J; junction bases left unmatched: 15. The germline CDR1 and CDR2 sequences are MDHEN and SYDVKM. CDR3 length: 18 residues. The CDR3 here is CASSSRLLVAGVHNEQFF. The CDR3 region has the DNA TGTGCCAGCAGTTCCCGCCTTTTGGTAGCGGGGGTACACAATGAGCAGTTCTTC.

The rearrangement links TRBV4-2 to TRBJ2-5; 8 bases agree with TRBD2. Germline CDR1 is LGHNA and CDR2 is YNFKEQ. Unmatched junction bases numbered 5, after V lost 2 bases and J lost 0 bases. CDR3 length: 16 residues. The CDR3 coding sequence is TGTGCCAGCAGCCAATTTCGCGGGGGGTACCAAGAGACCCAGTACTTC. It translates to CASSQFRGGYQETQYF.